What follows is one T cell receptor (beta chain) and its context. These data are taken from a study of cytomegalovirus exposure and HLA in healthy donors. This CDR3 region has 11 residues. Germline CDR1 and CDR2: SGHKS and YYEKEE (reference sequence). Trimming took off 6 bases at V and 11 bases at J, with 14 bases between the two ends. With 60 Vbeta and 13 Jbeta primers, the PCR was carried out. The table came from immunoSEQ multiplex PCR; TCRdb's copy has only in-frame clones and leaves some out. This table has some 170,000 clones, more than 60% appearing once. The clonotype originates from a human donor in good health. This chain connects TRBV5-5 to TRBJ1-1; possibly TRBD1 for D (5 bases). The sequenced sample was PBMCs. The CDR3 reads CASKETAGAFF. The CDR3 nucleotides are TGTGCCAGCAAAGAGACAGCAGGGGCTTTCTTT.